This passage covers 17 T cell receptor beta chains from one sample sequenced in a study of response to subunit inactivated influenza vaccine. TCRdb ran MiXCR on the RT-PCR reads and lists one entry per CDR3 protein. Of some 850,000 distinct CDR3 sequences in the sample, 15% to 20% were seen once. Source: PBMCs from blood, taken more than 4 days after vaccination. Receptors originate from a man aged 50-59 years who received an inactivated influenza vaccine.

Only a few counts were recorded for this clonotype. The chain links TRBV12-3 or TRBV12-4 to TRBJ2-1; a weak D match, TRBD1 (6 bases). V dropped 6 bases and J dropped 2 bases, with 14 bases sitting between them. The CDR3 contains 15 residues. The CDR3 DNA reads as TGTGCCAGCAGCGCGGATCAGGGGCCCTACAATGAGCAGTTCTTC. This translates into CASSADQGPYNEQFF.

V usage is TRBV19 and J usage is TRBJ2-3; 8 bases map to TRBD1. Germline CDR1 LNHDA, CDR2 SQIVND (reference sequence). The ends lost 7 bases at V and 4 bases at J; junction bases unmatched: 10. This CDR3 spans 15 amino acids. CDR3 in DNA: TGTGCCAGTACCGCCGTGGCACAGGGGGCAGATACGCAGTATTTT. This sequence encodes CASTAVAQGADTQYF.

This clonotype was recorded at least ten times. The V and J genes are TRBV11-2 and TRBJ2-2, with 8 nucleotides matching TRBD2. The germline V gene encodes CDR1 SGHAT and CDR2 FQNNGV. With 1 base clipped from V and 3 bases from J, the junction kept 1 base outside the gene matches. The CDR3 sequence is 15 residues long. The CDR3 DNA reads TGTGCCAGCAGCTTAGGGACTAGCTACACCGGGGAGCTGTTTTTT. As protein: CASSLGTSYTGELFF.

Only a few counts were recorded for this clonotype. The chain is built from TRBV9 and TRBJ2-1; D not certain. The germline gives CDR1 SGDLS, CDR2 YYNGEE. Between the trimmed V and J ends, which lost 0 bases and 0 bases, there was a span of 10 bases. The CDR3 contains 16 residues. CDR3 bases: TGTGCCAGCAGCGTAGGGGAAAGTAGCTCCTACAATGAGCAGTTCTTC. Its protein product is CASSVGESSSYNEQFF.

A few counts support this clonotype. The chain carries TRBV5-1 and TRBJ2-3, with 7 bases matching TRBD1. Germline V gives CDR1 SGHRS, CDR2 YFSETQ. V was clipped by 4 bases and J by 2 bases; unmatched bases: 10. The CDR3 runs to 16 residues. CDR3 DNA: TGCGCCAGCAGCGACCGGGACAGAACCTTCACAGATACGCAGTATTTT. Its translation: CASSDRDRTFTDTQYF.

With regard to this clonotype: Compared with germline, one end of the junction differs, possibly owing to a read error. The CDR3 here is CAIEVGTGERVHF. The CDR3 DNA reads as TGTGCCATCGAGGTTGGGACAGGAGAACGAGTCCACTTC. The chain joins TRBV2 to TRBJ2-7, with 8 positions matching TRBD1. The CDR3 is 13 residues long. CDR1 is SNHLY, CDR2 FYNNEI, per germline. Complete variable domain (other parts from reference TRBV2 and TRBJ2-7): EPEVTQTPSHQVTQMGQEVILRCVPISNHLYFYWYRQILGQKVEFLVSFYNNEISEKSEIFDDQFSVERPDGSNFTLKIRSTKLEDSAMYFCAIEVGTGERVHFGPGTRLTVT.

This clonotype was seen repeatedly, ten times or more. This chain uses TRBV15 with TRBJ2-3; 7 positions agree with TRBD2. The trim removed 4 bases at V and 5 bases at J, leaving 9 bases unmatched. CDR1 and CDR2 (germline): LNHNV, YYDKDF (reference sequence). The CDR3 runs 15 residues. The CDR3 here is CATSIKLASGDTQYF. CDR3 coding DNA: TGTGCCACCAGCATCAAACTAGCGTCGGGAGATACGCAGTATTTT.

This clonotype has a count of ten or more. The chain joins TRBV20-1 to TRBJ2-2; TRBD2 agrees at 9 bases. This CDR3 is 16 amino acids long. V trimming: 1 base; J trimming: 2 bases; junction bases outside the gene matches: 5. The germline gives CDR1 DFQATT, CDR2 SNEGSKA (reference sequence). DNA for the CDR3: TGCAGTGCTAGAGGCACAGCGGGGGGTAACACCGGGGAGCTGTTTTTT. It yields the protein CSARGTAGGNTGELFF.

The chain couples TRBV9 to TRBJ2-1; possibly TRBD1 for D (5 bases). Deletions cut 3 bases from V and 6 bases from J, with 13 bases between. The CDR3 runs to 14 residues. Germline V CDR1 and CDR2: SGDLS, YYNGEE. CDR3 residues: CASSGAGLANEQFF. Here the CDR3 DNA reads TGTGCCAGCAGCGGAGCAGGGTTAGCCAATGAGCAGTTCTTC.

This clonotype has a handful of counts. CDR3 sequence: CAISEFRGLAGVEQYF. The CDR3 DNA reads as TGTGCCATCAGTGAGTTCCGGGGACTAGCGGGAGTCGAGCAGTACTTC. The rearrangement joins TRBV10-3 to TRBJ2-7; 14 positions match TRBD2. The germline V gene has CDR1 ENHRY and CDR2 SYGVKD. CDR3 length: 16 residues. V dropped 1 base and J dropped 6; count of bases not matched to a gene: 5.

This clonotype was found a few times. V is TRBV7-9 and J is TRBJ2-5; D may be TRBD1 (6 bases). Germline V gene lookup returns CDR1 SEHNR and CDR2 FQNEAQ (reference sequence). CDR3 length: 15 residues. Deletions cut 4 bases from V and 4 bases from J, with 16 bases between. The CDR3, as DNA: TGTGCCAGCAGCTCCACAGGGTACGGCGGAGAGACCCAGTACTTC. This sequence encodes CASSSTGYGGETQYF.

This rearrangement joins TRBV5-6 to TRBJ2-7; TRBD1 matches at 7 bases. Germline assignment: CDR1 SGHDT and CDR2 YYEEEE. Trimming cost V 4 bases and J 3 bases; bases outside gene matches: 10. The CDR3 extends over 15 amino acids. CDR3 in DNA: TGTGCCAGCAGCGGGGGACAGATCCAAAACTACGAGCAGTACTTC. Its translation is CASSGGQIQNYEQYF. Combining the CDR3 with reference TRBV5-6 and TRBJ2-7 gives the whole variable domain DAGVTQSPTHLIKTRGQQVTLRCSPKSGHDTVSWYQQALGQGPQFIFQYYEEEERQRGNFPDRFSGHQFPNYSSELNVNALLLGDSALYLCASSGGQIQNYEQYFGPGTRLTVT.

There are a few counts of this clonotype. The chain couples TRBV28 to TRBJ2-2, with D perhaps matching TRBD2 (5 bases). V was shortened by 6 bases and J by 5 bases, with 13 bases between the two germline ends. The CDR3 is 14 amino acids. Germline CDR1 MDHEN, CDR2 SYDVKM. Here the CDR3 reads CASSLASGTGELFF. The CDR3 nucleotides read TGTGCCAGCAGCTTAGCATCGGGGACCGGGGAGCTGTTTTTT.

This clonotype was counted many times. The gene calls are TRBV5-1 and TRBJ2-1, with 9 bases fitting TRBD1. Germline CDR1 and CDR2: SGHRS and YFSETQ. V gave up 5 bases and J gave up 6 bases; unmatched junction bases: 3. CDR3 size: 13 residues. CDR3 DNA sequence: TGCGCCAGCAGGGGGACAGGGAGCAATGAGCAGTTCTTC. Its translation is CASRGTGSNEQFF.

The CDR3 coding sequence is TGTGCCAGCAGCTTAGTCTTTAGGGGGGGTTCACCCCTCCACTTT. Its translation is CASSLVFRGGSPLHF. The chain has TRBV7-2 and TRBJ1-6; possibly TRBD1 for D (6 bases). This CDR3 comprises 15 residues. V lost 1 base and J 9 bases, leaving 13 bases between the germline ends. The V gene's germline CDR1 is SGHTA and CDR2 FQGNSA.

The chain uses TRBV5-1 and TRBJ2-3; 11 positions match TRBD2. Looked up from germline, CDR1 is SGHRS and CDR2 is YFSETQ. The CDR3 is 15 residues long. J lost 5 bases, V lost 3 bases, and 5 bases had no gene match. The CDR3 DNA follows: TGCGCCAGCAGCTCACTAGCGGGAGAGGGAGATACGCAGTATTTT. Its translation is CASSSLAGEGDTQYF.

CDR3 coding DNA: TGTGCCAGCAGAGCTAGCGGGCTTTCCTACGAGCAGTACTTC. Protein: CASRASGLSYEQYF. The V and J genes are TRBV28 and TRBJ2-7; 8 positions match TRBD2. J lost 1 base, V lost 6 bases, and 5 bases had no gene match. Germline V gene sequence: CDR1 MDHEN, CDR2 SYDVKM. CDR3 length: 14 amino acids. Using reference TRBV28 and TRBJ2-7 for the parts outside the CDR3, the full variable domain is DVKVTQSSRYLVKRTGEKVFLECVQDMDHENMFWYRQDPGLGLRLIYFSYDVKMKEKGDIPEGYSVSREKKERFSLILESASTNQTSMYLCASRASGLSYEQYFGPGTRLTVT.